This T cell receptor (beta chain) comes out of a study of T cells in Graves' hyperthyroidism and ophthalmopathy. Study-wide findings and caveats: Using 13 V-J features, a model discriminated ophthalmopathy from stable hyperthyroidism. Most clonotypes that expanded in the thyroid above 0.001 also showed up in blood.

This clonotype was seen only a few times. Its antigen is undetermined. Patients aged 18 to 65 with hyperthyroidism were newly diagnosed, with duration under 2 months. Diagnoses were made from clinical symptoms, serum measures (thyroxine and TRAb), thyroid ultrasound and orbital computed tomography. Amplification yielded TCR beta CDR3 regions, with RNA transcripts as the source. Initially, a first-round RT-PCR of the TCR CDR3 employed the HTBI primer set. One entry per CDR3 protein results from TCRdb running MiXCR on the multiplex PCR reads. Of some 560,000 distinct CDR3 sequences listed, around 15% were seen once; the top ten hold approximately 15%. The ends were cut back, 1 base at V and 5 bases at J, with 15 bases in the middle. CDR1 is LGHDT, CDR2 YNNKEL, per germline (reference sequence). The CDR3 totals 16 residues.

The TCR was taken from a woman in her forties with Graves' hyperthyroidism. The V gene is TRBV3-1, the J gene TRBJ2-1, with a weak D call TRBD1 (6 bases). The sample consisted of blood. In nucleotides, the CDR3 is TGTGCCAGCAGCCAAGGGGGGCCTTCAATAGACAATGAGCAGTTCTTC. This translates into CASSQGGPSIDNEQFF.